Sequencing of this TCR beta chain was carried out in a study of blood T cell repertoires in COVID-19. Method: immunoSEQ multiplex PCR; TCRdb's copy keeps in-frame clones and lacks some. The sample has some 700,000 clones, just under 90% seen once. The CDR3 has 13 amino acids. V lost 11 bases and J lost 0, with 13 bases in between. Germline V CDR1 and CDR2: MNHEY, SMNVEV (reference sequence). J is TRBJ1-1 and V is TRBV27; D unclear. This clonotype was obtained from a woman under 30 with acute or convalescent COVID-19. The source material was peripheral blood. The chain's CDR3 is CACRGNMNTEAFF. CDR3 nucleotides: TGTGCCTGCCGAGGGAATATGAACACTGAAGCTTTCTTT.